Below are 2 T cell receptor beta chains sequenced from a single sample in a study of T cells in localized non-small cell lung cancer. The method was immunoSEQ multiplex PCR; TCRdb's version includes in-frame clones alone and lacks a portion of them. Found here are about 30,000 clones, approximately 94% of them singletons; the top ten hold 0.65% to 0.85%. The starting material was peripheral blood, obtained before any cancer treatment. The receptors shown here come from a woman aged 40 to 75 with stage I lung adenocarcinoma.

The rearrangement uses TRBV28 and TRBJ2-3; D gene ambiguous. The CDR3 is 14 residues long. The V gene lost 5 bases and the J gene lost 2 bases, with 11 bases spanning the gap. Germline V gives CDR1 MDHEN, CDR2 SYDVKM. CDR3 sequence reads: CASSLDPSTDTQYF. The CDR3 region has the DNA TGTGCCAGCAGTCTAGACCCTTCCACAGATACGCAGTATTTT.

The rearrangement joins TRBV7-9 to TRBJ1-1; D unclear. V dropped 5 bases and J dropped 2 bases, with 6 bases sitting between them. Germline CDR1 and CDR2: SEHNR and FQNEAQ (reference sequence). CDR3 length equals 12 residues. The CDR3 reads CASSLSNTEAFF. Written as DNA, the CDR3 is TGTGCCAGCAGCCTCTCTAACACTGAAGCTTTCTTT.